This entry lists 5 T cell receptor beta chains sequenced from one sample in a study of control samples from healthy donors and cancer patients. Measured with immunoSEQ multiplex PCR; TCRdb has only the in-frame clones, and not every one. The sample lists around 80,000 clones; approximately 87% were seen once. The sequencing input was blood. These receptors were obtained from a man aged 50 or older in good health.

The CDR3 DNA reads TGCGCCAGCAGCCAAGGAGGGGCGGGGGCGGCTGGCTACACCTTC. Protein product: CASSQGGAGAAGYTF. The V and J genes are TRBV4-3 and TRBJ1-2; tentative D call: TRBD1 (6 bases). The CDR3 consists of 15 residues. Looked up from germline, CDR1 is LGHNA and CDR2 is YSLEER. Deletions cut 1 base from V and 7 bases from J, with 16 bases between.

This chain links TRBV7-8 with TRBJ1-2; the D is unclear. With 1 base removed from V and 0 bases from J, the gap between germline ends came to 9 bases. CDR1 and CDR2 from the germline V gene are SGHVS and FQNEAQ. CDR3 length: 15 amino acids. This chain's CDR3 is CASSLGRRPNYGYTF. For the CDR3, the DNA is TGTGCCAGCAGCTTAGGACGGAGACCTAACTATGGCTACACCTTC.

The J gene is TRBJ2-1, the V gene TRBV24-1, with D maybe TRBD2 (5 bases). V dropped 3 bases and J dropped 5 bases, with 16 bases sitting between them. Germline V gives CDR1 KGHDR, CDR2 SFDVKD. The CDR3 is 16 amino acids. DNA of the CDR3: TGTGCCACCAGTGATACCCTACCGAGGACTCACAATGAGCAGTTCTTC. This gives the protein CATSDTLPRTHNEQFF.

The chain carries TRBV10-3 and TRBJ1-1, with 7 nucleotides matching TRBD1. The J segment lost 4 bases and the V segment lost 2 bases, leaving 4 bases of the junction unmatched. This CDR3 region has 14 residues. Germline loops: CDR1 ENHRY, CDR2 SYGVKD. CDR3 sequence (DNA): TGTGCCATCAGTGAGAGTCGACAGGGCACTGAAGCTTTCTTT. Translated, it gives CAISESRQGTEAFF.

V gene TRBV2 combines with J gene TRBJ2-7, with 9 bases fitting TRBD1. CDR3 length equals 14 residues. Germline-derived CDR1 and CDR2 are SNHLY and FYNNEI. J was trimmed by 3 bases and V by 8 bases; bases with no gene match: 8. CDR3 sequence (DNA): TGTGCCAGCCAGGACAGGGGCTATCTCTACGAGCAGTACGTC. Protein product: CASQDRGYLYEQYV.